Each of the 8 T cell receptor beta chains below was sequenced from the same sample in a study of STAT5B mutations in CD4+ large granular lymphocyte leukemia. Using immunoSEQ multiplex PCR, the repertoire was profiled, and TCRdb retains in-frame clones only, with some absent. There are tens of thousands of clones in the sample; roughly 84% occur only once, and 2.1% lies in the top ten. Input material: CD4+ T cells from blood buffy coats. The source is a human donor in good health.

V usage is TRBV28 and J usage is TRBJ2-1, with D perhaps given as TRBD1 or TRBD2 (5 bases each). Germline CDR1 is MDHEN and CDR2 is SYDVKM. This CDR3 has 15 amino acids. Trimming pared 5 bases from V and 6 bases from J, leaving 17 bases between. The CDR3 spells CASSPSGTSSNEQFF. Here the CDR3 DNA reads TGTGCCAGCAGTCCCTCCGGGACCAGTTCCAATGAGCAGTTCTTC. The whole variable domain, remainder taken from reference TRBV28 and TRBJ2-1, is DVKVTQSSRYLVKRTGEKVFLECVQDMDHENMFWYRQDPGLGLRLIYFSYDVKMKEKGDIPEGYSVSREKKERFSLILESASTNQTSMYLCASSPSGTSSNEQFFGPGTRLTVL.

V and J are TRBV18 and TRBJ1-4; no clear D. CDR3 length: 14 amino acids. V dropped 6 bases and J dropped 0 bases, with 8 bases sitting between them. The V gene's germline CDR1 is KGHSH and CDR2 LQKENI. The CDR3 DNA is TGTGCCAGCTCCGAGGCTGCAACTAATGAAAAACTGTTTTTT. Protein: CASSEAATNEKLFF.

The J gene is TRBJ1-5, the V gene TRBV30; 8 nucleotides agree with TRBD1. Germline V gene lookup returns CDR1 GTSNPN and CDR2 SVGIG (reference sequence). The J segment lost 3 bases and the V segment lost 2 bases, leaving 6 bases of the junction unmatched. The CDR3 covers 15 residues. The CDR3: CAWSPGQVNNQPQHF. CDR3 DNA sequence: TGTGCCTGGAGTCCGGGACAGGTCAACAATCAGCCCCAGCATTTT.

The chain is built from TRBV6-5 and TRBJ1-3; D gene unclear. The germline V and J ends were trimmed by 4 bases and 0 bases, with 10 bases remaining between them. This CDR3 is 15 amino acids long. Germline CDR1 MNHEY, CDR2 SVGAGI. In DNA, the CDR3 is TGTGCCAGCAGTTCCCTACCTACCTCTGGAAACACCATATATTTT. Its protein is CASSSLPTSGNTIYF.

This clone was detected only once. This chain connects TRBV9 to TRBJ2-1, with D unresolved. Per the germline V gene, CDR1 is SGDLS and CDR2 is YYNGEE. Trimming took off 7 bases at V and 6 bases at J, with 14 bases between the two ends. The CDR3 totals 13 residues. CDR3 nucleotide sequence: TGTGCCAGCTCCACGCCGAACGGCAATGAGCAGTTCTTC. This sequence encodes CASSTPNGNEQFF.

The V call is TRBV5-1, the J call TRBJ1-1; 8 bases are a match to TRBD1. Germline loops: CDR1 SGHRS, CDR2 YFSETQ. The V segment lost 3 bases and the J segment 6 bases; nucleotides outside the gene matches: 7. CDR3 length: 14 amino acids. CDR3 DNA sequence: TGCGCCAGCAGCTCCGGACAGGGTGGCGCTGAAGCTTTCTTT. Translation gives CASSSGQGGAEAFF.

This chain links TRBV5-1 with TRBJ2-7, with 8 bases lining up with TRBD2. The V segment lost 0 bases and the J segment 2 bases; nucleotides outside the gene matches: 1. The CDR3 is 14 amino acids. From germline, CDR1 is SGHRS and CDR2 YFSETQ. The CDR3 nucleotides read TGCGCCAGCAGCTTGGGAGCGGGAGCCTACGAGCAGTACTTC. This encodes CASSLGAGAYEQYF.

The V gene is TRBV5-1, the J gene TRBJ2-1; 14 bases agree with TRBD2. The CDR3 totals 19 residues. Germline CDR1 and CDR2: SGHRS and YFSETQ. Losses at the gene ends were 5 bases for V and 0 bases for J; bases not matched to a gene: 10. In DNA form, the CDR3 reads TGCGCCAGCAGGGCGCCGGGACTAGCGGGAGCCTCCTCCTACAATGAGCAGTTCTTC. This sequence encodes CASRAPGLAGASSYNEQFF.